This record concerns one T cell receptor (beta chain) sequence. What it binds is unknown. Unique molecular identifiers featured in each of the TCR beta cDNA libraries. TCRdb re-analysed the PCR reads in MiXCR, keeping a single row per CDR3 protein. Here the sample spans about 500,000 distinct CDR3 sequences, nearly 45% being singletons. This entry comes from a study of post-analysis software for immune sequencing data. Study conclusions and caveats: TRBV5-6, TRBV5-1 and TRBV20-1 belonged to a set of a handful of TRBV segments that were more frequent in patients than controls. Normalized Chao1 diversity in multiple sclerosis patients fell significantly below that of controls.

Germline CDR1 reads DFQATT; CDR2 reads SNEGSKA (reference sequence). Trimming removed 2 bases at V and 1 base at J, with 18 bases between. This CDR3 comprises 16 residues. The sequencing input was blood. The clonotype was recovered from a girl between 10 and 17 years old with multiple sclerosis. The chain employs TRBV20-1 and TRBJ2-7, with D possibly TRBD1 on 6 matching bases. Here the CDR3 reads CSARNIYRTESYEQYF. In DNA, the CDR3 is TGCAGTGCTAGAAACATCTACAGGACAGAGTCCTACGAGCAGTACTTC.